This TCR beta chain was recovered during a study of shared clonotypes between healthy human individuals. About the study: Used for every donor were three CD4 naive, three CD4 memory, two CD8 naive and one CD8 memory plate.

The DNA input per sorted-subset replicate PCR was approximately 210 ng, corresponding to tens of thousands of T cell genomes. The data were produced by immunoSEQ multiplex PCR, yet TCRdb's version contains in-frame clones alone and is incomplete. The sample lists roughly 1,000,000 clones, approximately 80% occurring once. This clone was counted once. The same CDR3 is also encoded by other DNA sequences in this sample. The material sequenced was memory CD4+ T cells from PBMCs. Stated subset: CD45RA-negative fraction. The sequence was collected from a young man in good health. Some clones in this sample may be carry-over from other donors' samples.

In DNA, the CDR3 is TGCGCCAGCAGCTTGGTTGCCCCATCCGACGAGCAGTACTTC. Its translation is CASSLVAPSDEQYF. The chain employs TRBV5-1 and TRBJ2-7; D call uncertain. The CDR3 sequence is 14 residues long. In germline, CDR1 is SGHRS, CDR2 YFSETQ. V lost 0 bases and J lost 5, with 12 bases in between. Supplemented by reference TRBV5-1 and TRBJ2-7, the full variable domain reads KAGVTQTPRYLIKTRGQQVTLSCSPISGHRSVSWYQQTPGQGLQFLFEYFSETQRNKGNFPGRFSGRQFSNSRSEMNVSTLELGDSALYLCASSLVAPSDEQYFGPGTRLTVT.